This TCR beta chain was retrieved from a study of blood T cell repertoires in COVID-19. V was cut by 3 bases and J by 4 bases, with 17 bases left in between. Germline-derived CDR1 and CDR2 are SGDLS and YYNGEE. The CDR3 is made up of 15 amino acids. The data were produced by immunoSEQ multiplex PCR, yet TCRdb's version contains in-frame clones alone and is incomplete. This sample has approximately 450,000 clones, with roughly 90% found just once. This chain links TRBV9 with TRBJ2-7; D perhaps matches TRBD1 (6 bases). The receptor was derived from a woman aged 30 to 39 with acute or convalescent COVID-19. Source material: peripheral blood. CDR3 nucleotides: TGTGCCAGCAGCGCGGCCGGGGCAGGGGCTTACGAGCAGTACTTC. Translating it yields CASSAAGAGAYEQYF.